This TCR beta chain was captured by sequencing in a study of immune evolution from preneoplasia to lung adenocarcinoma. With regard to this clone: Its target is not known.

Measured with immunoSEQ multiplex PCR; TCRdb has only the in-frame clones, and not every one. This sample yields about 6,400 clones, of which approximately 81% are seen a single time; under 7% belongs to the top ten. Study-level points and caveats: Clonality was highest in normal lung, lower in later-stage lesions apparently.

V lost 4 bases and J lost 4, with 10 bases in between. Germline V gene data show CDR1 as MNHNS and CDR2 as SASEGT. The CDR3 extends over 13 amino acids. The receptor comes from a donor aged 70 or older with lung adenocarcinoma. Sample: FFPE adjacent normal lung tissue. The V and J genes are TRBV6-1 and TRBJ1-2, with D maybe TRBD1 (5 bases). This CDR3 is CASSARQSYGYTF. In DNA, the CDR3 is TGTGCCAGCAGTGCTAGACAGAGCTATGGCTACACCTTC.